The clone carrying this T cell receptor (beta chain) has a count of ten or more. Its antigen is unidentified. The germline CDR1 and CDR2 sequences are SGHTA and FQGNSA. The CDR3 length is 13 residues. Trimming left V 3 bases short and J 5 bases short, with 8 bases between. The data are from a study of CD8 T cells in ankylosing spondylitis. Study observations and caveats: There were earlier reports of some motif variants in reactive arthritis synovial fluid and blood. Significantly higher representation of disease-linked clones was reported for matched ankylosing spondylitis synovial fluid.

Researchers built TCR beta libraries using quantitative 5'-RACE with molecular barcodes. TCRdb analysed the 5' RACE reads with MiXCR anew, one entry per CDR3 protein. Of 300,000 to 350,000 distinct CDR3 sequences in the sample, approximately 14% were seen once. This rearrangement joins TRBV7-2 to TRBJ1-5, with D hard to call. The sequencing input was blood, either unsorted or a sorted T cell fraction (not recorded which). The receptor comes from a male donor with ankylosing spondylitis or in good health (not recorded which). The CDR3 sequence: CASSLERDQPQHF. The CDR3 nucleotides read TGTGCCAGCAGCTTGGAAAGGGATCAGCCCCAGCATTTT.